One TCR beta chain is described in this entry. Its target is not known. The junction shows a germline mismatch at one end, possibly a read error. The CDR3 totals 17 residues. Germline CDR1 ENHRY, CDR2 SYGVKD. Researchers defined stable Graves' hyperthyroidism as no ophthalmopathy progression within 18 months. The hyperthyroidism patients had all been newly diagnosed, and their disease duration was under 2 months. Their ages ranged from 18 to 65 years. Clinical symptoms, serum thyroxine and TRAb, thyroid ultrasound and orbital computed tomography together formed the diagnostic basis. The data belong to a study of T cells in Graves' hyperthyroidism and ophthalmopathy. RNA transcripts served as the template for amplifying TCR beta CDR3 regions. The study used the HTBI primer set for a first-round RT-PCR of the TCR CDR3. MiXCR, run by TCRdb on the multiplex PCR reads, gives a single entry per CDR3 protein. The data contain some 600,000 distinct CDR3 sequences, 40% to 55% of them singletons.

Broader study findings: In the blood, most expanded thyroid clonotypes above 0.001 appeared as well.

Sequenced sample: peripheral blood or thyroid tissue (not recorded which). This TCR was recovered from a woman aged 18-35 years with Graves' hyperthyroidism. The V and J genes are TRBV10-3 and TRBJ1-2; possibly TRBD1 for D (6 bases). CDR3 DNA sequence: TGTGCCAGCAGTCGATCCCCGAGGGACACCTATAACTATGGCTACACCTTC. As protein: CASSRSPRDTYNYGYTF.